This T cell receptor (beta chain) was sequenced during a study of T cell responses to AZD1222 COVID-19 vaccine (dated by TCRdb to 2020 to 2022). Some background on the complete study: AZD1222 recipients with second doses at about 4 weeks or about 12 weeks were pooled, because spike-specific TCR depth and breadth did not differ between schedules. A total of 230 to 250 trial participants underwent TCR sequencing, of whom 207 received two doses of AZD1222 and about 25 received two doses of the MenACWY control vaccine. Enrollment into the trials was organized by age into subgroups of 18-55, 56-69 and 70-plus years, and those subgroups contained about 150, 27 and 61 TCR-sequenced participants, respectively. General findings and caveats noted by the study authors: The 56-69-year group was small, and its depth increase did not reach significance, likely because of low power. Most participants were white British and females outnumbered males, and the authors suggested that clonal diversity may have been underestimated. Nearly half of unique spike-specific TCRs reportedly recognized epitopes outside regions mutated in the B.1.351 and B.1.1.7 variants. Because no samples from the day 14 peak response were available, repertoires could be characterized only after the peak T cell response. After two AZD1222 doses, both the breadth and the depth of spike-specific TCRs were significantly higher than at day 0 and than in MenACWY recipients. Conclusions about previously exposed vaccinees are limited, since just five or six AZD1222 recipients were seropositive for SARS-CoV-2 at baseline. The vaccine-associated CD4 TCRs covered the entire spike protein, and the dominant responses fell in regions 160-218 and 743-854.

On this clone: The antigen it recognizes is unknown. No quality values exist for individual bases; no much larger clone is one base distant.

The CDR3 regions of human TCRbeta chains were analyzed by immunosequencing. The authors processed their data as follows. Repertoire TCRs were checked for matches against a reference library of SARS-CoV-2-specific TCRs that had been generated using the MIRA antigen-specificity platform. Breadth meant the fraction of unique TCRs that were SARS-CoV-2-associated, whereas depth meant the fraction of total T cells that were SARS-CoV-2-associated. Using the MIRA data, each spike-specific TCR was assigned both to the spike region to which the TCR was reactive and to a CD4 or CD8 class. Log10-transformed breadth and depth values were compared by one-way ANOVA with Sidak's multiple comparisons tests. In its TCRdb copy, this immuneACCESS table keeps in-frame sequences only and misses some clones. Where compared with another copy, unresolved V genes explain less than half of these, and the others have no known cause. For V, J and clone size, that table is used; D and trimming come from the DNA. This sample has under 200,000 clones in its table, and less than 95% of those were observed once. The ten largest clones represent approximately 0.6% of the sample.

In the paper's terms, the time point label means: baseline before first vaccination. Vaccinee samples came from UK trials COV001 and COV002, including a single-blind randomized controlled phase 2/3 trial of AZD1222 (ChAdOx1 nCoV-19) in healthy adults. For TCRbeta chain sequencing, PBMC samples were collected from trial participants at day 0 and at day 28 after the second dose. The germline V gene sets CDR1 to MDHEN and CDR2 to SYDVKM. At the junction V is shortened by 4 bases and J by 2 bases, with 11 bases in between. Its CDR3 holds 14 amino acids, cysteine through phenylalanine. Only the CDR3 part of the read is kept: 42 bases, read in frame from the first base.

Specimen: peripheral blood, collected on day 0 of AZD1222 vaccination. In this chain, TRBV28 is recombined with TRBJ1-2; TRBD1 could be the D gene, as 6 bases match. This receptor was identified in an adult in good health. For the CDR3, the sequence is CASSSLTGNYGYTF. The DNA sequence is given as TGTGCCAGCAGTTCTCTGACAGGCAACTATGGCTACACCTTC.